This T cell receptor beta chain was found in a study of blood T cell repertoires in COVID-19. The wider study: Sites across the United States, Italy and Spain contributed samples from acute and convalescent COVID-19. Sources were T cells, B-cell-depleted T cells, or PBMCs; the material itself was cDNA or gDNA.

V lost 6 bases and J lost 6; bases outside the gene matches: 6. Germline-derived CDR1 and CDR2 are SQVTM and ANQGSEA. The CDR3 contains 13 residues. Produced via immunoSEQ multiplex PCR; TCRdb's table is partial and in-frame only. The data show some 220,000 clones, around 90% seen once. This clone was seen just once. The rearrangement joins TRBV29-1 to TRBJ1-4, with 8 nucleotides matching TRBD1. The sample consisted of PBMCs or T cells enriched from blood (not recorded which). This clonotype was obtained from a woman aged 25 to 39 who had recovered from COVID-19. CDR3 sequence: CSVRTGRDEKLFF. CDR3 coding DNA: TGCAGCGTACGGACAGGGCGGGATGAAAAACTGTTTTTT. Drawing the rest from reference TRBV29-1 and TRBJ1-4, the complete variable domain is SAVISQKPSRDICQRGTSLTIQCQVDSQVTMMFWYRQQPGQSLTLIATANQGSEATYESGFVIDKFPISRPNLTFSTLTVSNMSPEDSSIYLCSVRTGRDEKLFFGSGTQLSVL.